The 12 T cell receptor beta chains below were found in one sample sequenced in a study of blood T cell repertoires in COVID-19. Data came from immunoSEQ multiplex PCR; TCRdb stores just in-frame clones and leaves some out. This table holds some 45,000 clones, 75% to 85% found once. Material: peripheral blood. The receptors stem from a man older than 75 in a cohort sampled during active COVID-19.

The chain joins TRBV7-2 to TRBJ2-1, with D unclear. The germline gives CDR1 SGHTA, CDR2 FQGNSA. V gave up 4 bases and J gave up 3 bases, with 13 bases separating them. CDR3 length: 15 residues. The CDR3 region has the DNA TGTGCCAGCAGCTCGCCTCCAGGCGTCTACAATGAGCAGTTCTTC. Amino acids: CASSSPPGVYNEQFF.

The V call is TRBV6-4, the J call TRBJ1-6; weak D call: TRBD1 (5 bases). Looked up from germline, CDR1 is MRHNA and CDR2 is SNTAGT. This CDR3 has 13 amino acids. With 2 bases removed from V and 7 bases from J, the gap between germline ends came to 6 bases. The CDR3 nucleotides read TGTGCCAGCAGTGACAGGGGAAATTCACCCCTCCACTTT. Protein product: CASSDRGNSPLHF.

The V call is TRBV7-2, the J call TRBJ1-6, with 8 bases that match TRBD1. The ends lost 2 bases at V and 7 bases at J; junction bases unmatched: 4. Germline CDR1 and CDR2: SGHTA and FQGNSA. There are 15 residues in the CDR3. CDR3 DNA sequence: TGTGCCAGCAGCTTAACAGACAGGGGAAATTCACCCCTCCACTTT. As protein: CASSLTDRGNSPLHF.

The V call is TRBV5-1, the J call TRBJ2-3, with 7 positions matching TRBD2. V lost 4 bases, J lost 5 bases, and 16 bases stayed unmatched. The length of the CDR3 is 17 residues. CDR1 is SGHRS, CDR2 YFSETQ, per germline. CDR3 region: CASSRGGGGTTQDTQYF. As DNA, the CDR3 is TGCGCCAGCAGCCGGGGCGGAGGCGGGACTACACAAGATACGCAGTATTTT. The whole variable domain, remainder taken from reference TRBV5-1 and TRBJ2-3, is KAGVTQTPRYLIKTRGQQVTLSCSPISGHRSVSWYQQTPGQGLQFLFEYFSETQRNKGNFPGRFSGRQFSNSRSEMNVSTLELGDSALYLCASSRGGGGTTQDTQYFGPGTRLTVL.

The rearrangement uses TRBV2 and TRBJ1-1, with a tentative D call TRBD1 (5 bases). CDR1 and CDR2 from the germline V gene are SNHLY and FYNNEI. Trimming pared 7 bases from V and 4 bases from J, leaving 16 bases between. This CDR3 contains 14 residues. CDR3 sequence: CASMGQGHGTEAFF. Written as DNA, the CDR3 is TGTGCCAGCATGGGGCAGGGCCATGGCACTGAAGCTTTCTTT.

The chain is built from TRBV10-2 and TRBJ2-2; maybe TRBD2 (6 bases). The germline gives CDR1 WSHSY, CDR2 SAAADI. CDR3 length: 15 residues. The ends were cut back, 4 bases at V and 4 bases at J, with 13 bases in the middle. CDR3 DNA sequence: TGCGCCAGCAGTGTTGGGGGGATTCGCACCGGGGAGCTGTTTTTT. This translates into CASSVGGIRTGELFF.

The chain carries TRBV7-2 and TRBJ2-1; 8 positions agree with TRBD2. Germline values: CDR1 SGHTA, CDR2 FQGNSA. CDR3 length: 15 amino acids. With 5 bases clipped from V and 10 bases from J, the junction kept 13 bases outside the gene matches. This CDR3 is CASSESGGASYEQFF. For the CDR3, the DNA is TGTGCCAGCAGCGAAAGCGGGGGCGCCTCCTACGAGCAGTTCTTC.

The rearrangement joins TRBV28 to TRBJ1-5; 7 bases agree with TRBD1. The ends lost 1 base at V and 4 bases at J; junction bases unmatched: 4. This CDR3 has 15 residues. Germline V gene sequence: CDR1 MDHEN, CDR2 SYDVKM. The CDR3 sequence: CASSLYRGSNQPQHF. CDR3 sequence (DNA): TGTGCCAGCAGTTTATACAGGGGAAGTAATCAGCCCCAGCATTTT. Full variable domain (missing parts from reference TRBV28 and TRBJ1-5): DVKVTQSSRYLVKRTGEKVFLECVQDMDHENMFWYRQDPGLGLRLIYFSYDVKMKEKGDIPEGYSVSREKKERFSLILESASTNQTSMYLCASSLYRGSNQPQHFGDGTRLSIL.

This clone occurred many times. J is TRBJ2-1 and V is TRBV7-2, with 11 bases identical to TRBD2. J lost 3 bases, V lost 5 bases, and 3 bases had no gene match. CDR1 and CDR2 from the germline V gene are SGHTA and FQGNSA. The CDR3 is 15 residues long. CDR3 bases: TGTGCCAGCAGCCCCGGACTAGCGGGCTACAATGAGCAGTTCTTC. Amino acids: CASSPGLAGYNEQFF.

This clone came up once. This chain uses TRBV7-2 with TRBJ2-3; 9 positions match TRBD1. The germline V gene has CDR1 SGHTA and CDR2 FQGNSA. Trimming at V came to 6 bases and at J to 4 bases, leaving 8 bases not matched to a gene. This CDR3 has 15 residues. CDR3 bases: TGTGCCAGCAGGGAACGGGACAGGGTACCAGATACGCAGTATTTT. Amino acid sequence: CASRERDRVPDTQYF.

J is TRBJ1-5 and V is TRBV27; TRBD1 matches 7 bases. V dropped 8 bases and J dropped 4; count of bases not matched to a gene: 8. The CDR3 totals 14 residues. From germline, CDR1 is MNHEY and CDR2 SMNVEV (reference sequence). CDR3 nucleotides: TGTGCCAGCCAATTGGGCAGGGGGAATCAGCCCCAGCATTTT. It yields the protein CASQLGRGNQPQHF.

The V and J genes are TRBV11-2 and TRBJ2-1; 10 positions match TRBD2. Germline CDR1 reads SGHAT; CDR2 reads FQNNGV. The CDR3 covers 18 residues. V lost 4 bases, J lost 5 bases, and 14 bases stayed unmatched. In DNA, the CDR3 is TGTGCCAGCAGCTCGCATAGGGTAGGGACTAGCGCGAACAATGAGCAGTTCTTC. It codes for CASSSHRVGTSANNEQFF.